A selection of T cell receptor beta chains follows, all from one sample in a study of graft-versus-host responses after intestinal transplantation. Method: immunoSEQ multiplex PCR; TCRdb's copy keeps in-frame clones and lacks some. This table has around 96,000 clones, approximately 90% appearing once. Sequenced material: PBMCs, taken around 450 days after intestinal transplant. Source of these receptors: a human patient who received an intestinal transplant, so some T cells may come from the graft donor. The CDR3 runs from the conserved cysteine through the conserved F or W. Fields, in order: CDR3 length, clone size, J gene, V gene, CDR3 protein. The listing skips clone size in some rows; elsewhere it reads once, few, many or a size class.

13 - TRBJ2-5 TRBV7-7 CASSSTGVKTQYF
13 once TRBJ1-2 TRBV18 CASSPAGGDGYTF
15 - TRBJ2-5 TRBV12-5 CASGLGLERQETQYF
15 - TRBJ1-1 TRBV10-3 CAISEPRSLAGQAFF
15 - TRBJ1-5 TRBV5-8 CASSLGTPGDQPQHF
15 - TRBJ2-7 TRBV11-2 CASSLVSLSNYEQYF
14 - TRBJ1-1 TRBV2 CATSRGGVNTEAFF
11 - TRBJ1-2 TRBV5-1 CASSLGWGYTF
16 - TRBJ2-7 TRBV27 CASSFVGTGGPHEQYF
17 - TRBJ1-3 TRBV2 CASRDRGYPSTGNTIYF
18 - TRBJ1-1 TRBV19 CASSISRGFEPSNTEAFF
15 - TRBJ2-2 TRBV7-9 CASSSSRRNTGELFF
15 - TRBJ2-1 TRBV5-5 CASSLTDGTYNEQFF
15 - TRBJ1-1 TRBV6-1 CAIEENRGPNTEAFF
15 - TRBJ1-5 TRBV19 CASSPTDSLNQPQHF
15 - TRBJ2-3 TRBV7-6 CASSLSGGSTDTQYF
14 - TRBJ2-7 TRBV6-5 CASSYSNSAYEQYF
14 - TRBJ2-2 TRBV7-6 CASSLGSGDGELFF
14 - TRBJ2-3 TRBV5-1 CASSSAVSTDTQYF
15 - TRBJ1-6 TRBV6-5 CASSPSGRISSPLHF
13 - TRBJ2-7 TRBV10-3 CAITKDSTYEQYF
17 - TRBJ1-1 TRBV7-9 CASSHGPGTVPNTEAFF
13 - TRBJ1-2 TRBV5-1 CASSRDRGTRYTF
15 - TRBJ2-7 TRBV6-5 CASSYDGLAGLEQYF
14 - TRBJ1-6 TRBV18 CASSPSPENSPLHF
15 - TRBJ1-3 TRBV6-1 CASSLGGAGGNTIYF
15 - TRBJ2-5 TRBV7-3 CASSPGLAGKETQYF
16 few TRBJ2-7 TRBV5-1 CASSLGGTGTPYEQYF
13 - TRBJ1-1 TRBV6-6 CASSSGTLTEAFF
14 - TRBJ1-4 TRBV6-1 CASNAGTYNEKLFF
14 - TRBJ2-7 TRBV6-5 CASNRNGPAREQYF
13 - TRBJ1-1 TRBV7-9 CASSPNLGTEAFF
12 few TRBJ1-2 TRBV10-3 CAISEDGVGYTF
15 once TRBJ1-3 TRBV7-9 CASSFQGRGGNTIYF
13 - TRBJ2-3 TRBV2 CASSGQGTDTQYF
13 - - TRBV6-6 CASFRGPTYEQYF
14 - TRBJ1-6 TRBV27 CASRSDRRYSPLHF
15 - TRBJ2-1 TRBV9 CASSSTRQGNNEQFF
12 - TRBJ1-1 TRBV6-5 CATSPPGGIAFF
16 - TRBJ2-5 TRBV5-1 CASSLAGTSIGETQYF
16 - - TRBV15 CATSRSQGTSGYEQYF
14 - TRBJ2-5 TRBV4-1 CASSQILARGTQYF
16 once TRBJ1-3 TRBV4-1 CASSRGQGPSGNTIYF
14 few TRBJ2-5 TRBV5-1 CASSLAVEGETQYF
14 - TRBJ1-2 TRBV7-2 CASSYTGPIYGYTF
15 - TRBJ2-1 TRBV19 CASSITGVSYNEQFF
16 few TRBJ1-2 TRBV5-6 CASSLGRDGTNYGYTF
18 - TRBJ1-1 TRBV19 CASSSRTGAHRSNTEAFF
13 - TRBJ2-5 TRBV2 CASSAQWGETQYF
19 - TRBJ1-2 TRBV7-8 CASSLGGGTDDLWRYGYTF
17 - TRBJ2-2 TRBV14 CASSQVGGYGDTGELFF
15 - TRBJ1-2 TRBV6-1 CASIFGTASDYGYTF
16 once TRBJ1-5 TRBV5-8 CASSFATGIRNQPQHF
17 - TRBJ2-5 TRBV7-6 CASSLLWLGAGQETQYF
16 - TRBJ1-2 TRBV6-6 CASRPRGQGIRSGYTF
17 - TRBJ2-2 TRBV14 CASSRGGKWLGTGELFF
15 - TRBJ2-7 TRBV7-9 CASSPYRGVGYEQYF
15 - TRBJ1-4 TRBV5-1 CASSTAGQALGELFF
15 - TRBJ2-3 TRBV18 CASSPTSGGTDTQYF